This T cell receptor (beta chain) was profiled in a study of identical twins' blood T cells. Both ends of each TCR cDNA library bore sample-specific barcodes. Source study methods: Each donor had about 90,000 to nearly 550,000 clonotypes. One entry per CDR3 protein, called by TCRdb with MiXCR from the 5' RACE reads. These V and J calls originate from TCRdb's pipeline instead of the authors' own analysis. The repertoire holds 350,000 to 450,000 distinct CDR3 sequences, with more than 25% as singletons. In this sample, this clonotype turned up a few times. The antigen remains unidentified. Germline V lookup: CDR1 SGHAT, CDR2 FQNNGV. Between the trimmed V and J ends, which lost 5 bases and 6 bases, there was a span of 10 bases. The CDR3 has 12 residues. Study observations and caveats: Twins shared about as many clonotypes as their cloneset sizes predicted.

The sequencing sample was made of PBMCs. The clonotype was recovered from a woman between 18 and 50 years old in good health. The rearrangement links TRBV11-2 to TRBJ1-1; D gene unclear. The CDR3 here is CASSPNMAEAFF. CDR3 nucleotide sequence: TGTGCCAGCAGCCCGAACATGGCTGAAGCTTTCTTT.